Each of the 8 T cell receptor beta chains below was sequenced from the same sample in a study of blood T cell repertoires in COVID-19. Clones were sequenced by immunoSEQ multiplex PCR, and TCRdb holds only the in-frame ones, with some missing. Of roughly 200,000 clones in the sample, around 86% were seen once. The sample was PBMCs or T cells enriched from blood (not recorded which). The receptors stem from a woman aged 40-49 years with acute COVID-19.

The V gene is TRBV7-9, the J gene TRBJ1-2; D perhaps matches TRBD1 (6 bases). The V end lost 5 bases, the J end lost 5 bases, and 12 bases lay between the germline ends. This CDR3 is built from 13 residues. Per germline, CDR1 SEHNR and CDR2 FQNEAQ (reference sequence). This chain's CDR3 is CASSLETGYGYTF. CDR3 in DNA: TGTGCCAGCAGCCTGGAGACAGGATATGGCTACACCTTC.

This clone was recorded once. CDR3 nucleotides: TGTGCCAGCAGCGAGCCTAGCGGGGAAGAGACCCAGTACTTC. Translating it yields CASSEPSGEETQYF. The chain combines TRBV9 with TRBJ2-5; 9 bases line up with TRBD2. Germline V gene sequence: CDR1 SGDLS, CDR2 YYNGEE. With 3 bases clipped from V and 3 bases from J, the junction kept 3 bases outside the gene matches. The CDR3 has 14 amino acids.

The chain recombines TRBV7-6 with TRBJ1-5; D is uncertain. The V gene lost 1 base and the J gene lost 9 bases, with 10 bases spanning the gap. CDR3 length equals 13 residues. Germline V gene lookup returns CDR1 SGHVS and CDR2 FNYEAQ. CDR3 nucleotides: TGTGCCAGCAGCTTAGAGGTCCGAGGGCCCCAGCATTTT. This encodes CASSLEVRGPQHF.

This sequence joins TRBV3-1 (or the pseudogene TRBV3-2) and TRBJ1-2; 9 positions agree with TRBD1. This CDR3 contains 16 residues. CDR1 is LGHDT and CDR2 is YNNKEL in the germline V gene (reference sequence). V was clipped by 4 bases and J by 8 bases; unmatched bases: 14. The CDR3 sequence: CASSPEIGGQGGGYTF. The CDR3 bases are TGTGCCAGCAGCCCAGAGATAGGGGGACAGGGAGGCGGCTACACCTTC.

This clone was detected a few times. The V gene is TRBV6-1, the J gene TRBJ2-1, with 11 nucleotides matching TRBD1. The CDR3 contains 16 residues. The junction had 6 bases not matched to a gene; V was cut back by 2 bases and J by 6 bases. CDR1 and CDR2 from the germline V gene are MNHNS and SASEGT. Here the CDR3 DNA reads TGTGCCAGCAGTGAACTGAGGGACAGGGGGTCCAATGAGCAGTTCTTC. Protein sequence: CASSELRDRGSNEQFF.

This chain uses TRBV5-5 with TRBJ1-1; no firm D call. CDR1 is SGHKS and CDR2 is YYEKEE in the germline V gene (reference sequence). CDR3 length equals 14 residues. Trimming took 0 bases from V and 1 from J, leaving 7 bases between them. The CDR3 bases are TGTGCCAGCAGCTTGGTCTCTCCGAACACTGAAGCTTTCTTT. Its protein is CASSLVSPNTEAFF.

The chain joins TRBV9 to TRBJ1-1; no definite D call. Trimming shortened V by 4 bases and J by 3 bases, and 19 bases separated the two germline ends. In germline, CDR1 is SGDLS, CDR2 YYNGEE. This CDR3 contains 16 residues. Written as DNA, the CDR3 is TGTGCCAGCAGCCCCTCCTGGGGAGGCCTTGACACTGAAGCTTTCTTT. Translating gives CASSPSWGGLDTEAFF.

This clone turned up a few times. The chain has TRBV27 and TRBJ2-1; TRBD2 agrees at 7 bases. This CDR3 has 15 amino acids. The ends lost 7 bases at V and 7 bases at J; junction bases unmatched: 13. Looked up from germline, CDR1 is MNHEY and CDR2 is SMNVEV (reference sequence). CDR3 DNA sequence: TGTGCCAGCACAGAGAATAGCGGGCTGTCAAATGAGCAGTTCTTC. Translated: CASTENSGLSNEQFF.